Below, 25 T cell receptor beta chains from the same sample are listed, as sequenced in a study of shared clonotypes between healthy human individuals. The table came from immunoSEQ multiplex PCR; TCRdb's copy has only in-frame clones and leaves some out. The repertoire holds 950,000 to 1,100,000 clones, with about 84% as singletons. Sequenced input: memory CD4+ T cells from PBMCs. Subset in this sample: CD45RA-negative fraction. These receptors came from a man aged 18 to 30 in good health. Some clones in this sample may be carry-over from other donors' samples.

The rearrangement joins TRBV5-1 to TRBJ2-6; D is unresolved. V was trimmed by 2 bases and J by 2 bases, leaving 2 bases between them. The CDR3 contains 13 residues. CDR1 and CDR2 from the germline V gene are SGHRS and YFSETQ. The CDR3 reads CASSFTGANVLTF. The CDR3 DNA reads as TGCGCCAGCAGCTTCACTGGGGCCAACGTCCTGACTTTC.

Points on this clone: The sample holds other DNA sequences that translate to the same CDR3. The chain couples TRBV27 to TRBJ1-2, with 7 nucleotides matching TRBD1. The length of the CDR3 is 13 residues. Germline V gene lookup returns CDR1 MNHEY and CDR2 SMNVEV (reference sequence). J was trimmed by 4 bases and V by 3 bases; bases with no gene match: 2. The CDR3 DNA is TGTGCCAGCAGTTTCAGGGGGGGCTATGGCTACACCTTC. This sequence encodes CASSFRGGYGYTF.

The chain combines TRBV1 with TRBJ2-7; the table assigns TRBD1, which was not confirmed against the DNA. TRBV1 is labeled a pseudogene. This CDR3 comprises 15 residues. The CDR3 reads CTSRAPRTGVGEQYF. In nucleotides, the CDR3 is TGCACCAGCAGAGCTCCGAGGACAGGGGTTGGCGAGCAGTACTTC.

Only one count was recorded for this clone. The V gene is TRBV28, the J gene TRBJ1-2; no reliable D call. CDR1 is MDHEN, CDR2 SYDVKM, per germline. Trimming left V 6 bases short and J 2 bases short, with 7 bases between. The CDR3 totals 12 residues. CDR3: CASRTQNYGYTF. DNA for the CDR3: TGTGCCAGCAGGACCCAAAACTATGGCTACACCTTC.

The chain employs TRBV7-9 and TRBJ2-3; TRBD1 matches 7 bases. Germline V gives CDR1 SEHNR, CDR2 FQNEAQ (reference sequence). The CDR3 consists of 16 residues. V gave up 4 bases and J gave up 3 bases; unmatched junction bases: 10. This CDR3 is CASSYTTDRRTDTQYF. CDR3 coding DNA: TGTGCCAGCAGCTACACAACGGACAGGCGAACAGATACGCAGTATTTT.

The rearrangement joins TRBV5-1 to TRBJ2-7; TRBD1 is a possible D gene (5 bases). The CDR3 extends over 14 amino acids. The germline V and J ends were trimmed by 5 bases and 2 bases, with 14 bases remaining between them. Germline CDR1 is SGHRS and CDR2 is YFSETQ. CDR3 nucleotides: TGCGCCAGCAGTACTGACCCCAGGGCCTACGAGCAGTACTTC. Translated: CASSTDPRAYEQYF.

V gene TRBV28 combines with J gene TRBJ2-6; tentatively, D is TRBD1 or TRBD2 (5 bases each). The CDR3 covers 16 residues. With 4 bases removed from V and 0 bases from J, the gap between germline ends came to 10 bases. CDR1 is MDHEN and CDR2 is SYDVKM in the germline V gene. As DNA, the CDR3 is TGTGCCAGCAGTTCCGCAGGGAGCTCTGGGGCCAACGTCCTGACTTTC. This sequence encodes CASSSAGSSGANVLTF.

The chain carries TRBV5-1 and TRBJ2-1, with 9 positions matching TRBD2. This CDR3 is 15 amino acids long. Germline CDR1 reads SGHRS; CDR2 reads YFSETQ. With 6 bases clipped from V and 0 bases from J, the junction kept 4 bases outside the gene matches. The CDR3 loop reads CASMASGTSYNEQFF. In nucleotides, the CDR3 is TGCGCCAGCATGGCTAGCGGGACCTCCTACAATGAGCAGTTCTTC.

This clone appeared a single time. The chain combines TRBV5-6 with TRBJ2-7, with D possibly matching TRBD2 (6 bases). This CDR3 is built from 15 residues. With 2 bases removed from V and 4 bases from J, the gap between germline ends came to 16 bases. From germline, CDR1 is SGHDT and CDR2 YYEEEE. The CDR3 DNA reads TGTGCCAGCAGCTTCTTCGGGGGAGAGCCATACGAGCAGTACTTC. Translating gives CASSFFGGEPYEQYF.

The chain carries TRBV6-5 and TRBJ2-7; possibly TRBD2 for D (6 bases). The ends were cut back, 2 bases at V and 8 bases at J, with 7 bases in the middle. Germline V gene lookup returns CDR1 MNHEY and CDR2 SVGAGI. The CDR3 extends over 11 amino acids. CDR3 DNA: TGTGCCAGCAGTTACCGCGGGAAGCAGTACTTC. Protein: CASSYRGKQYF.

The CDR3 DNA follows: TGCGCCAGCAGCGCCGCGGACAGAAGGAGAGAAGCTTTCTTT. Translation gives CASSAADRRREAFF. The rearrangement links TRBV5-1 to TRBJ1-1; tentative D call: TRBD1 (6 bases). Germline V gives CDR1 SGHRS, CDR2 YFSETQ. There are 14 residues in the CDR3. Trimming left V 4 bases short and J 8 bases short, with 18 bases between.

This chain links TRBV28 with TRBJ2-7; TRBD2 aligns across 15 bases. The germline V gene encodes CDR1 MDHEN and CDR2 SYDVKM. V was clipped by 8 bases and J by 3 bases; unmatched bases: 23. The CDR3 sequence is 21 residues long. CDR3 nucleotide sequence: TGTGCCAGCGCCCGAGGACTAGCGGGGGGGTTTGGAAGGAGTTGGGGCTACGAGCAGTACTTC. Its translation: CASARGLAGGFGRSWGYEQYF.

V gene TRBV27 combines with J gene TRBJ2-5; no clear D. This CDR3 region has 14 residues. Trimming shortened V by 1 base and J by 1 base, and 7 bases separated the two germline ends. Germline assignment: CDR1 MNHEY and CDR2 SMNVEV (reference sequence). CDR3 sequence: CASSLFYAQETQYF. The DNA of the CDR3 is TGTGCCAGCAGTTTATTTTATGCCCAAGAGACCCAGTACTTC.

In the case of this clone: At the DNA level, this CDR3 is encoded by other sequences in the same sample as well. V and J are TRBV2 and TRBJ2-7; maybe TRBD1 (5 bases). CDR3 length: 12 amino acids. Germline V gene lookup returns CDR1 SNHLY and CDR2 FYNNEI. The V end was cut by 2 bases, the J end by 4 bases, with 6 bases between. The CDR3 DNA is TGTGCCAGCAGTGAACAGGGTTACGAGCAGTACTTC. Amino acid sequence: CASSEQGYEQYF.

The chain joins TRBV6-1 to TRBJ2-1, with 8 bases fitting TRBD1. J lost 7 bases, V lost 3 bases, and 11 bases had no gene match. The CDR3 runs to 16 residues. The germline gives CDR1 MNHNS, CDR2 SASEGT. Written as DNA, the CDR3 is TGTGCCAGCAGTGACCGAACCGGGACAGGAAGGAATGAGCAGTTCTTC. Translating it yields CASSDRTGTGRNEQFF.

The chain combines TRBV7-2 with TRBJ2-1; either TRBD1 or TRBD2 may supply D (5 bases each). Deletions cut 3 bases from V and 7 bases from J, with 10 bases between. From germline, CDR1 is SGHTA and CDR2 FQGNSA. The CDR3 has 13 residues. CDR3 region: CASSLGTLNEQFF. The DNA of the CDR3 is TGTGCCAGCAGCTTGGGGACGTTAAATGAGCAGTTCTTC.

Of note for this clone: One junction end disagrees with the germline gene, perhaps due to a read error. The V call is TRBV5-8, the J call TRBJ2-1, with a weak D call TRBD2 (6 bases). Germline CDR1 and CDR2: SGHTS and YDEGEE. The CDR3 sequence is 15 residues long. CDR3 residues: CASSLGGEPWNGQFF. The CDR3 bases are TGTGCCAGCAGCTTGGGGGGGGAGCCATGGAATGGGCAGTTCTTC.

This rearrangement joins TRBV10-2 to TRBJ2-7; 10 bases align to TRBD2. There are 13 residues in the CDR3. Per germline, CDR1 WSHSY and CDR2 SAAADI. Trimming took 8 bases from V and 5 from J; bases not matched to a gene: 6. The CDR3 is CASVLAGANEQYF. In nucleotides, the CDR3 is TGCGCCAGCGTCCTAGCGGGAGCCAACGAGCAGTACTTC.

The chain couples TRBV28 to TRBJ1-5; 7 bases line up with TRBD1. The germline CDR1 and CDR2 sequences are MDHEN and SYDVKM. The V segment lost 6 bases and the J segment 3 bases; nucleotides outside the gene matches: 8. This CDR3 region has 15 residues. CDR3 in DNA: TGTGCCAGCAGCAACCGACAGGGCCTCAATCAGCCCCAGCATTTT. It codes for CASSNRQGLNQPQHF.

The chain is built from TRBV27 and TRBJ1-1, with D possibly TRBD1 on 5 matching bases. Between the trimmed V and J ends, which lost 6 bases and 0 bases, there was a span of 17 bases. The CDR3 extends over 16 amino acids. The V gene's germline CDR1 is MNHEY and CDR2 SMNVEV (reference sequence). The CDR3 spells CASSNAFGAMNTEAFF. In DNA form, the CDR3 reads TGTGCCAGCAGCAACGCCTTTGGGGCGATGAACACTGAAGCTTTCTTT.

This clone has only one observation. The chain combines TRBV6-1 with TRBJ1-2; D ambiguous. Germline CDR1 MNHNS, CDR2 SASEGT. Trimming pared 2 bases from V and 8 bases from J, leaving 12 bases between. The CDR3 has 13 residues. CDR3 coding DNA: TGTGCCAGCAGTGAATCCCGGTCCTGGGGCTACACCTTC. Protein: CASSESRSWGYTF.

V is TRBV10-3 and J is TRBJ2-1, with 11 positions matching TRBD2. The CDR3 sequence is 18 residues long. V lost 6 bases, J lost 6 bases, and 16 bases stayed unmatched. Germline CDR1 is ENHRY and CDR2 is SYGVKD. For the CDR3, the DNA is TGTGCCATCAGCCTACTAGCGGGAGTGACCCGGACCGCCAATGAGCAGTTCTTC. Encoded protein: CAISLLAGVTRTANEQFF.

The gene calls are TRBV5-1 and TRBJ2-3; D gene ambiguous. The germline V and J ends were trimmed by 3 bases and 3 bases, with 8 bases remaining between them. Germline values: CDR1 SGHRS, CDR2 YFSETQ. CDR3 length: 13 amino acids. The CDR3 nucleotides are TGCGCCAGCAGCTCCCCAAGAACAGATACGCAGTATTTT. The encoded protein is CASSSPRTDTQYF.

The V call is TRBV7-8, the J call TRBJ2-6; D perhaps matches TRBD1 (6 bases). The CDR3 length is 20 residues. Germline V gene data show CDR1 as SGHVS and CDR2 as FQNEAQ. V was cut by 1 base and J by 2 bases, with 21 bases left in between. The CDR3 region is CASSLGLRTAQGPGANVLTF. CDR3 sequence (DNA): TGTGCCAGCAGCTTAGGGCTACGGACAGCCCAAGGACCTGGGGCCAACGTCCTGACTTTC.

This clone showed up many times. Since a much larger clone is just one base distant, this may be a read error. V and J are TRBV4-2 and TRBJ1-4, with D unresolved. Germline V lookup: CDR1 LGHNA, CDR2 YNFKEQ. The CDR3 extends over 11 amino acids. V gave up 0 bases and J gave up 8 bases, with 1 base separating them. The chain's CDR3 is CASSQEEKLFF. The CDR3 bases are TGTGCCAGCAGCCAAGAGGAAAAACTGTTTTTT.